This T cell receptor beta chain was identified in a study of somatic mutations in cytotoxic T cells in rheumatoid arthritis. Turning to the study itself: Flow sorting yielded some V beta antibody-stained T-cell populations at nearly 100% purity, among them V beta1+ cells sequenced for TCRB. General study results and limits: A largest CD8+ clone above 20% of CD8+ cells occurred in about an eighth of the roughly 65 patients. Adjustment for multiple comparisons was not applied to the slight TRBV07 underrepresentation observed in rheumatoid arthritis patients.

On this clone: Its antigen remains unidentified.

Trimming at V came to 7 bases and at J to 2 bases, leaving 7 bases not matched to a gene. Per the germline V gene, CDR1 is MNHNS and CDR2 is SASEGT. The CDR3 is made up of 15 amino acids. The repertoire was sequenced with immunoSEQ multiplex PCR; TCRdb's copy has only in-frame clones and lacks some. The top ten clones hold about a fifth of a sample with more than 15,000 clones, less than 85% of them seen once. This sequence was found in a woman aged 55-69 years in good health. V and J are TRBV6-1 and TRBJ1-5, with 8 bases that match TRBD1. Sequencing was done on a sample of CD8+ T cells sorted from blood. This CDR3 is CASNAGGTGNQPQHF. CDR3 in DNA: TGTGCCAGCAACGCAGGGGGCACGGGCAATCAGCCCCAGCATTTT.